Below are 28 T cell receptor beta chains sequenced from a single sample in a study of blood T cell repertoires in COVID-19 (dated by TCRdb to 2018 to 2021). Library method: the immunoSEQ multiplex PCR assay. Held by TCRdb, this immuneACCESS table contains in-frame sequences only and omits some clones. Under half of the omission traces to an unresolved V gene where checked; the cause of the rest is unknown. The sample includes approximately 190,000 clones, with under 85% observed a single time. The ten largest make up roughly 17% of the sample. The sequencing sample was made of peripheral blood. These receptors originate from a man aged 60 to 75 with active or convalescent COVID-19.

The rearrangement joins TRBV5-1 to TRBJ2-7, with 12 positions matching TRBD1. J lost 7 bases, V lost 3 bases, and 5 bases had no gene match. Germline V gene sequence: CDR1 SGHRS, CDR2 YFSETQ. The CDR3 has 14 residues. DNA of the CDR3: TGCGCCAGCAGCTGGGGACAGGGGGCGGAGGAGCAGTACTTC. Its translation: CASSWGQGAEEQYF.

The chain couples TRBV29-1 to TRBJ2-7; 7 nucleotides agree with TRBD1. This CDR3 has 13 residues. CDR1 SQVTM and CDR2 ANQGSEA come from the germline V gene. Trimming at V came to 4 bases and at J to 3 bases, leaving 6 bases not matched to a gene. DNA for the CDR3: TGCAGCGTTGCCTCCGGGACAGTCTACGAGCAGTACTTC. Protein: CSVASGTVYEQYF.

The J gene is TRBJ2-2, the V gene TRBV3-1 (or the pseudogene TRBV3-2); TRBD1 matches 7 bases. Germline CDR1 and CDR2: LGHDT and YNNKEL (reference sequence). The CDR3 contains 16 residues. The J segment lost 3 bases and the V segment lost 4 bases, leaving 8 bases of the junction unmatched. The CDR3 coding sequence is TGTGCCAGCAGCCCAGAGGGGGCAAGGGACACCGGGGAGCTGTTTTTT. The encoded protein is CASSPEGARDTGELFF.

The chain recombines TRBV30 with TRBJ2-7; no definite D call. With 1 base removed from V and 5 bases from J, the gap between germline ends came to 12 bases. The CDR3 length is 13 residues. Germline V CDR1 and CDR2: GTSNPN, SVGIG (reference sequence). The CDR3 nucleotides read TGTGCCTGGAGTGGCTACCGCTCGAACGAGCAGTACTTC. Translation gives CAWSGYRSNEQYF.

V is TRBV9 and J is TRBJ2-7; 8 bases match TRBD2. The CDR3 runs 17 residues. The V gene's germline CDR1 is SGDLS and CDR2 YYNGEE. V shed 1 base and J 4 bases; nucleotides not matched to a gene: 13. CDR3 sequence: CASSVISLAGNTYEQYF. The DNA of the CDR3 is TGTGCCAGCAGCGTAATCTCTCTAGCGGGTAACACGTACGAGCAGTACTTC.

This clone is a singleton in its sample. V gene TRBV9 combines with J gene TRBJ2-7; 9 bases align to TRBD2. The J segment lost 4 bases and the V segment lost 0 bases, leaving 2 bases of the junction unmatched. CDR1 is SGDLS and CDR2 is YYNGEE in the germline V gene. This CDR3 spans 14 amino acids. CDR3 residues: CASSVGGRAYEQYF. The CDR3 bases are TGTGCCAGCAGCGTAGGCGGGAGGGCGTACGAGCAGTACTTC.

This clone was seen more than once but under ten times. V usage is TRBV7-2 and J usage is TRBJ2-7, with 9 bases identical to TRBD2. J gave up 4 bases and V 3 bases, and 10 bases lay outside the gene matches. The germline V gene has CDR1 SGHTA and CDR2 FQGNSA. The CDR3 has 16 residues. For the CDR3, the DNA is TGTGCCAGCAGCTTCATTCTCGCGGGAGGGCCATACGAGCAGTACTTC. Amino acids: CASSFILAGGPYEQYF. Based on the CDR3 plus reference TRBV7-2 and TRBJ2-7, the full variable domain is GAGVSQSPSNKVTEKGKDVELRCDPISGHTALYWYRQSLGQGLEFLIYFQGNSAPDKSGLPSDRFSAERTGGSVSTLTIQRTQQEDSAVYLCASSFILAGGPYEQYFGPGTRLTVT.

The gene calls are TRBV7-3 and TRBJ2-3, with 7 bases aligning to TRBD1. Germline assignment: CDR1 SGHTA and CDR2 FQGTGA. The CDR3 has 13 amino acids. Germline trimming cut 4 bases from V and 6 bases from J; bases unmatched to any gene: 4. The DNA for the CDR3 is TGTGCCAGCAGCTCCGTACAGGGGGATACGCAGTATTTT. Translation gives CASSSVQGDTQYF.

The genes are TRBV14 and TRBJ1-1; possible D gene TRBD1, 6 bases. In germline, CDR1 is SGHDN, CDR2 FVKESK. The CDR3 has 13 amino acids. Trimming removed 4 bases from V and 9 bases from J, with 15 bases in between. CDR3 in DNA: TGTGCCAGCAGCCTCACCGGGGGGCTAAAAGCTTTCTTT. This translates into CASSLTGGLKAFF. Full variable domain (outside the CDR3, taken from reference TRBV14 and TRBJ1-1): EAGVTQFPSHSVIEKGQTVTLRCDPISGHDNLYWYRRVMGKEIKFLLHFVKESKQDESGMPNNRFLAERTGGTYSTLKVQPAELEDSGVYFCASSLTGGLKAFFGQGTRLTVV.

The CDR3 sequence: CASSFVASGTSYEQYF. The CDR3 region has the DNA TGCGCCAGCAGCTTCGTAGCTAGCGGGACATCCTACGAGCAGTACTTC. The rearrangement links TRBV5-1 to TRBJ2-7; TRBD2 agrees at 9 bases. Germline-derived CDR1 and CDR2 are SGHRS and YFSETQ. The CDR3 covers 16 residues. After removal of 2 bases from V and 1 base from J, the junction contained 7 bases not matched to a gene.

The CDR3 DNA sequence: TGCAGCGTTGCGGGCGGGAGGGCCCACGAGCAGTACTTC. This gives the protein CSVAGGRAHEQYF. The chain links TRBV29-1 to TRBJ2-7; the match to TRBD2 covers 9 bases. This CDR3 is 13 amino acids long. V lost 4 bases, J lost 5 bases, and 6 bases stayed unmatched. Germline V gene data show CDR1 as SQVTM and CDR2 as ANQGSEA.

CDR3 protein: CASSQVNFREGYNEQFF. The CDR3 bases are TGCGCCAGCAGCCAAGTTAACTTCCGGGAGGGCTACAATGAGCAGTTCTTC. J is TRBJ2-1 and V is TRBV4-1; 8 bases match TRBD2. The CDR3 has 17 residues. V dropped 1 base and J dropped 3; count of bases not matched to a gene: 8. Germline CDR1 reads MGHRA; CDR2 reads YSYEKL.

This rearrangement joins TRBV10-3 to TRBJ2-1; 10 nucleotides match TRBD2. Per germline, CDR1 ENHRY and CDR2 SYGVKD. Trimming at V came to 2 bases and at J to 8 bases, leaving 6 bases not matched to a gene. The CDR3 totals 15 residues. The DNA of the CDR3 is TGTGCCATCAGTGAGAGGCTAGCGGGAGTGGATGAGCAGTTCTTC. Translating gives CAISERLAGVDEQFF.

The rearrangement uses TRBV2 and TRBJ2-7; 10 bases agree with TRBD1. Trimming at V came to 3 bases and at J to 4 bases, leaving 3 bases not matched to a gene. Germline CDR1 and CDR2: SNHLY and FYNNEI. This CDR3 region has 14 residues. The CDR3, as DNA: TGTGCCAGCAGTGACGACAGGGGGCTTTACGAGCAGTACTTC. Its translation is CASSDDRGLYEQYF.

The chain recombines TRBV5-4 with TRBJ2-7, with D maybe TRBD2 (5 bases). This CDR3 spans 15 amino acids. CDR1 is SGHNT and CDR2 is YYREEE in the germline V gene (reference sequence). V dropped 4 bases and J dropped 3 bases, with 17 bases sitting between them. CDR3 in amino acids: CASSPDSAVNYEQYF. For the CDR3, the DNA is TGTGCCAGCAGCCCGGACTCCGCGGTCAACTACGAGCAGTACTTC.

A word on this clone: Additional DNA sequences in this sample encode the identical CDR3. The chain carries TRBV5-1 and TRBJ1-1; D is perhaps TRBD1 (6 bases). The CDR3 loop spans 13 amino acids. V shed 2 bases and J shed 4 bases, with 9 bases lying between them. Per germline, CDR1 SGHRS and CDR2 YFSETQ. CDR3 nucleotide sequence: TGCGCCAGCAGCTTACTAGGGGGCACTGAAGCTTTCTTT. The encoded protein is CASSLLGGTEAFF.

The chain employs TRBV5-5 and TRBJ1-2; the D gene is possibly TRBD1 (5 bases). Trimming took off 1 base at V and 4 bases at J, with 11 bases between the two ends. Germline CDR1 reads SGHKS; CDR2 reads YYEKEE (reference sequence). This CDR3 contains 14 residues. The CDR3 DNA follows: TGTGCCAGCAGCTTGCCAGGGCTCCTCTATGGCTACACCTTC. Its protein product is CASSLPGLLYGYTF.

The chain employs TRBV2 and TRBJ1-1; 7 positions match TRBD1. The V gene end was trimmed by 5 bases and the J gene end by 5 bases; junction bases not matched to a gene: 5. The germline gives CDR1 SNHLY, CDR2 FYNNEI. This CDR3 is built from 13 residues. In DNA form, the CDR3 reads TGTGCCAGCAGTAGACAGGGAATGACTGAAGCTTTCTTT. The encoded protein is CASSRQGMTEAFF.

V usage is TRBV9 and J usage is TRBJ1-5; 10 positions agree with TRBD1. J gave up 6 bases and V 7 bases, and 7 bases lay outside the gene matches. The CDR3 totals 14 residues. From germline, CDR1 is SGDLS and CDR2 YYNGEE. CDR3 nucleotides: TGTGCCAGCGGGACAGGGGATGATTTTCAGCCCCAGCATTTT. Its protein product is CASGTGDDFQPQHF.

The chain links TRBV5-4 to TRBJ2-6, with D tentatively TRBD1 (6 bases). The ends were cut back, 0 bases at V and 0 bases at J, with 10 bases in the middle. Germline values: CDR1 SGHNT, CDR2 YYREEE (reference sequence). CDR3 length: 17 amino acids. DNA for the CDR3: TGTGCCAGCAGCTTGGACAGGGTAGGCTCTGGGGCCAACGTCCTGACTTTC. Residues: CASSLDRVGSGANVLTF. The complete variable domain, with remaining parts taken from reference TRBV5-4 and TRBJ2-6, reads ETGVTQSPTHLIKTRGQQVTLRCSSQSGHNTVSWYQQALGQGPQFIFQYYREEENGRGNFPPRFSGLQFPNYSSELNVNALELDDSALYLCASSLDRVGSGANVLTFGAGSRLTVL.

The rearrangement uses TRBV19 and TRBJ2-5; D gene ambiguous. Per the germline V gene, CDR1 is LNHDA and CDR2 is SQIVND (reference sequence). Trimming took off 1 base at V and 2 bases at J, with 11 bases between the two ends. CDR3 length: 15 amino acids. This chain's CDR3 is CASSIGPPTQETQYF. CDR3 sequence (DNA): TGTGCCAGTAGTATAGGCCCGCCAACTCAAGAGACCCAGTACTTC.

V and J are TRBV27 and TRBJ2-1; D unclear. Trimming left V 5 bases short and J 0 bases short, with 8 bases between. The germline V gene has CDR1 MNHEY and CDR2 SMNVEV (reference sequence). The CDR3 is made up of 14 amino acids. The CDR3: CASSPASSYNEQFF. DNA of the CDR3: TGTGCCAGCAGTCCCGCGAGCTCCTACAATGAGCAGTTCTTC.

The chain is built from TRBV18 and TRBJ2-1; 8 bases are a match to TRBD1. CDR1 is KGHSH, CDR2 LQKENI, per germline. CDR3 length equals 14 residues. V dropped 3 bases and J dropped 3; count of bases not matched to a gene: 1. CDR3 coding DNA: TGTGCCAGCTCACCCGGGACAGGCTACAATGAGCAGTTCTTC. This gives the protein CASSPGTGYNEQFF.

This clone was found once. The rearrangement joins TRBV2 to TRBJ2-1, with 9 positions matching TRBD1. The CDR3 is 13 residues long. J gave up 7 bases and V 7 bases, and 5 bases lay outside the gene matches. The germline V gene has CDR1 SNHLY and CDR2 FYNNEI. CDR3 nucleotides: TGTGCCAGCACCTGGGACAGGGTAAATGAGCAGTTCTTC. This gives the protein CASTWDRVNEQFF.

The CDR3 here is CATSDSSGTGYVNEQFF. The CDR3 DNA reads TGTGCCACCAGTGATTCCTCCGGGACAGGGTATGTCAATGAGCAGTTCTTC. The chain recombines TRBV24-1 with TRBJ2-1, with TRBD1 matching over 9 bases. Per the germline V gene, CDR1 is KGHDR and CDR2 is SFDVKD. After removal of 2 bases from V and 6 bases from J, the junction contained 10 bases not matched to a gene. The CDR3 is 17 amino acids.

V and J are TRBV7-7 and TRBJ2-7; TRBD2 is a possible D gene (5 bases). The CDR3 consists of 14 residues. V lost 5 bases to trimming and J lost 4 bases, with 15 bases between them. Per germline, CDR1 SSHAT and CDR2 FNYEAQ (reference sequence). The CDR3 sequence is CASSPGGMRYEQYF. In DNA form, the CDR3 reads TGTGCCAGCAGCCCAGGAGGTATGCGGTACGAGCAGTACTTC.

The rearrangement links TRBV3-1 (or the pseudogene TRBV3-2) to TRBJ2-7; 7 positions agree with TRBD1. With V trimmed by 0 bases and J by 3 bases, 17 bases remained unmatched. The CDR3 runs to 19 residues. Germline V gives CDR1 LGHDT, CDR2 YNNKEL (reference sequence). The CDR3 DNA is TGTGCCAGCAGCCAAGAAGATCGGAGCAGGGGGTACTTCGGCTACGAGCAGTACTTC. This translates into CASSQEDRSRGYFGYEQYF.

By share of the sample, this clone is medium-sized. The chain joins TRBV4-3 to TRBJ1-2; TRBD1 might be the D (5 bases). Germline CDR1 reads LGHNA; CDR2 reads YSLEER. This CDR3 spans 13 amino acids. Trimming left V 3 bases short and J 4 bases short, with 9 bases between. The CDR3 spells CASSHRGGYGYTF. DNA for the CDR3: TGCGCCAGCAGCCACCGCGGGGGCTATGGCTACACCTTC.